The next 27 T cell receptor beta chains were all read from a single sample in a study of blood T cell repertoires in COVID-19. This table comes from immunoSEQ multiplex PCR, and its TCRdb copy is limited to in-frame clones, with some not included. The top ten hold around 0.92% of the sample, which has about 350,000 clones, almost 90% seen once. The sample comprised PBMCs or T cells enriched from blood (not recorded which). The source of these receptors is a woman between 25 and 40 years old who had been exposed to COVID-19.

This chain links TRBV7-3 with TRBJ1-3, with D perhaps TRBD1 (6 bases). V lost 2 bases to trimming and J lost 1 base, with 9 bases between them. Per germline, CDR1 SGHTA and CDR2 FQGTGA. CDR3 length: 15 residues. The CDR3 sequence: CASSLGTGSGNTIYF. The CDR3 DNA reads TGTGCCAGCAGCTTAGGTACAGGGTCTGGAAACACCATATATTTT. The full variable domain, with the rest looked up from reference TRBV7-3 and TRBJ1-3, is GAGVSQTPSNKVTEKGKYVELRCDPISGHTALYWYRQSLGQGPEFLIYFQGTGAADDSGLPNDRFFAVRPEGSVSTLKIQRTERGDSAVYLCASSLGTGSGNTIYFGEGSWLTVV.

The chain combines TRBV5-4 with TRBJ2-3, with D possibly being TRBD2 (5 bases). Germline CDR1 SGHNT, CDR2 YYREEE (reference sequence). The CDR3 sequence is 15 residues long. Deletions cut 9 bases from V and 3 bases from J, with 20 bases between. In nucleotides, the CDR3 is TGTGCCACCTCCCTCCTGGCGGGCGGTACAGATACGCAGTATTTT. It encodes CATSLLAGGTDTQYF.

This chain uses TRBV5-6 with TRBJ2-3, with TRBD1 matching 7 bases. This CDR3 has 12 amino acids. CDR1 is SGHDT, CDR2 YYEEEE, per germline. V lost 7 bases, J lost 2 bases, and 1 base stayed unmatched. The CDR3 spells CASQGVTDTQYF. The CDR3, as DNA: TGTGCCAGCCAGGGGGTCACAGATACGCAGTATTTT.

This clone was found once. V usage is TRBV6-5 and J usage is TRBJ1-5, with D perhaps matching TRBD1 (6 bases). V was trimmed by 8 bases and J by 4 bases, leaving 12 bases between them. Germline values: CDR1 MNHEY, CDR2 SVGAGI. The CDR3 runs to 13 residues. The CDR3 coding sequence is TGTGCCAGCCGGAGACAGGTGAATCAGCCCCAGCATTTT. Its protein product is CASRRQVNQPQHF.

V and J are TRBV11-2 and TRBJ1-1, with D tentatively TRBD1 (6 bases). The germline CDR1 and CDR2 sequences are SGHAT and FQNNGV. The CDR3 extends over 19 amino acids. V lost 0 bases and J lost 0, with 20 bases in between. In nucleotides, the CDR3 is TGTGCCAGCAGCTTAGATCTATGGTCGACAGGAGACTTGAACACTGAAGCTTTCTTT. This encodes CASSLDLWSTGDLNTEAFF.

The chain is built from TRBV15 and TRBJ2-3; the D gene is possibly TRBD1 (5 bases). CDR3 length equals 16 residues. Trimming pared 0 bases from V and 2 bases from J, leaving 12 bases between. Germline V gene sequence: CDR1 LNHNV, CDR2 YYDKDF (reference sequence). CDR3 in DNA: TGTGCCACCAGCAGAGATGGGGCGCAAAACACAGATACGCAGTATTTT. It translates to CATSRDGAQNTDTQYF. The complete variable domain, with remaining parts taken from reference TRBV15 and TRBJ2-3, reads DAMVIQNPRYQVTQFGKPVTLSCSQTLNHNVMYWYQQKSSQAPKLLFHYYDKDFNNEADTPDNFQSRRPNTSFCFLDIRSPGLGDTAMYLCATSRDGAQNTDTQYFGPGTRLTVL.

V gene TRBV6-1 combines with J gene TRBJ1-5, with 7 bases that match TRBD1. Germline CDR1 MNHNS, CDR2 SASEGT. V was clipped by 2 bases and J by 7 bases; unmatched bases: 5. The CDR3 covers 14 residues. As DNA, the CDR3 is TGTGCCAGCAGTGAATGGCAGGGGGACCAGCCCCAGCATTTT. This translates into CASSEWQGDQPQHF.

This chain joins TRBV3-1 (or the pseudogene TRBV3-2) and TRBJ1-4; no clear D. From germline, CDR1 is LGHDT and CDR2 YNNKEL (reference sequence). The germline V and J ends were trimmed by 5 bases and 0 bases, with 16 bases remaining between them. This CDR3 region has 17 residues. Here the CDR3 reads CASSSPLASATNEKLFF. CDR3 DNA: TGTGCCAGCAGCTCCCCCCTGGCTTCTGCAACTAATGAAAAACTGTTTTTT.

The chain couples TRBV6-5 to TRBJ2-7; D may be TRBD2 (6 bases). V gave up 8 bases and J gave up 3 bases, with 17 bases separating them. This CDR3 contains 14 residues. CDR1 and CDR2 (germline): MNHEY, SVGAGI. CDR3: CASRRGAGIYEQYF. DNA of the CDR3: TGTGCCAGCCGTCGCGGGGCAGGGATCTACGAGCAGTACTTC.

The CDR3 region is CASRQGGEETQYF. For the CDR3, the DNA is TGTGCCAGCAGGCAGGGTGGGGAAGAGACCCAGTACTTC. The chain joins TRBV27 to TRBJ2-5, with D maybe TRBD1 (5 bases). This CDR3 spans 13 amino acids. Trimming took 6 bases from V and 3 from J, leaving 11 bases between them. Germline assignment: CDR1 MNHEY and CDR2 SMNVEV (reference sequence).

This clone was counted a few times. The chain couples TRBV27 to TRBJ2-2, with a tentative D call TRBD2 (6 bases). Germline V lookup: CDR1 MNHEY, CDR2 SMNVEV (reference sequence). The CDR3 totals 15 residues. Trimming stripped 0 bases from V and 7 bases from J, with 12 bases between. As DNA, the CDR3 is TGTGCCAGCAGTTTATCCGGGAGTAGGGTCGGGGAGCTGTTTTTT. As protein: CASSLSGSRVGELFF.

The rearrangement links TRBV19 to TRBJ2-1, with 15 bases fitting TRBD2. After removal of 5 bases from V and 7 bases from J, the junction contained 3 bases not matched to a gene. Germline V CDR1 and CDR2: LNHDA, SQIVND (reference sequence). This CDR3 has 15 residues. The CDR3 bases are TGTGCCAGTAGTCTCGGGACTAGCGGGAGGAATGAGCAGTTCTTC. Protein: CASSLGTSGRNEQFF.

The chain employs TRBV24-1 and TRBJ1-1; D call uncertain. This CDR3 has 13 residues. V lost 9 bases to trimming and J lost 5 bases, with 15 bases between them. The germline V gene encodes CDR1 KGHDR and CDR2 SFDVKD. This CDR3 is CATQNGQRTEAFF. The CDR3 DNA reads as TGTGCCACCCAGAATGGGCAAAGGACTGAAGCTTTCTTT.

This clone has a single count. The rearrangement uses TRBV2 and TRBJ2-7, with D possibly matching TRBD2 (6 bases). Per the germline V gene, CDR1 is SNHLY and CDR2 is FYNNEI. There are 11 residues in the CDR3. Trimming took off 6 bases at V and 4 bases at J, with 7 bases between the two ends. The CDR3 is CASSGTYEQYF. In DNA, the CDR3 is TGTGCCAGCAGCGGGACTTACGAGCAGTACTTC.

J is TRBJ2-7 and V is TRBV7-3; 11 nucleotides line up with TRBD2. Germline V gene lookup returns CDR1 SGHTA and CDR2 FQGTGA. The V gene end was trimmed by 5 bases and the J gene end by 6 bases; junction bases not matched to a gene: 6. The CDR3 is 14 amino acids. CDR3 in amino acids: CASSASGRIGEQYF. The CDR3 coding sequence is TGTGCCAGCAGCGCTAGCGGGAGGATCGGCGAGCAGTACTTC.

In DNA form, the CDR3 reads TGTGCCAGCAGTTACTCGGGGCAGGGAGCTTTCTTT. It translates to CASSYSGQGAFF. V gene TRBV6-5 combines with J gene TRBJ1-1; a possible D gene is TRBD1 (5 bases). The germline V gene has CDR1 MNHEY and CDR2 SVGAGI. The V gene lost 0 bases and the J gene lost 10 bases, with 9 bases spanning the gap. The CDR3 totals 12 residues.

This sequence joins TRBV5-8 and TRBJ1-5; D possibly corresponds to TRBD1 (5 bases). V was pared by 0 bases and J by 0 bases, with 7 bases between. Germline V gene data show CDR1 as SGHTS and CDR2 as YDEGEE. The CDR3 has 15 amino acids. This CDR3 reads CASSLGQTSNQPQHF. The CDR3 DNA is TGTGCCAGCAGCTTGGGACAGACTAGCAATCAGCCCCAGCATTTT.

This chain links TRBV18 with TRBJ2-1; 12 bases are a match to TRBD2. The length of the CDR3 is 13 residues. The trim removed 11 bases at V and 5 bases at J, leaving 4 bases unmatched. The germline V gene has CDR1 KGHSH and CDR2 LQKENI. The CDR3 protein is CADRTSGDNEQFF. The CDR3, as DNA: TGTGCCGACCGGACTAGCGGGGACAATGAGCAGTTCTTC.

The genes are TRBV7-9 and TRBJ1-6; no reliable D call. Looked up from germline, CDR1 is SEHNR and CDR2 is FQNEAQ (reference sequence). V gave up 6 bases and J gave up 4 bases, with 16 bases separating them. The CDR3 sequence is 16 residues long. CDR3 sequence: CASSSLTPGYNSPLHF. CDR3 DNA: TGTGCCAGCAGTTCCCTCACACCGGGTTATAATTCACCCCTCCACTTT.

This clone was seen only once. V is TRBV28 and J is TRBJ2-7; a possible D gene is TRBD1 (6 bases). The germline V gene has CDR1 MDHEN and CDR2 SYDVKM. The CDR3 is 14 amino acids. V lost 3 bases and J 5 bases, leaving 14 bases between the germline ends. CDR3 loop: CASSFGQGSHEQYF. The CDR3 nucleotides are TGTGCCAGCAGTTTCGGGCAGGGGAGCCACGAGCAGTACTTC. The full variable domain, its missing parts supplied by reference TRBV28 and TRBJ2-7, is DVKVTQSSRYLVKRTGEKVFLECVQDMDHENMFWYRQDPGLGLRLIYFSYDVKMKEKGDIPEGYSVSREKKERFSLILESASTNQTSMYLCASSFGQGSHEQYFGPGTRLTVT.

V usage is TRBV19 and J usage is TRBJ1-3, with D tentatively TRBD1 (5 bases). The germline V gene has CDR1 LNHDA and CDR2 SQIVND (reference sequence). The CDR3 is 14 residues long. Trimming cost V 8 bases and J 5 bases, with 16 bases left between them. The CDR3 coding sequence is TGTGCCAGTTCCACGGGGGAGTTCAGAAACACCATATATTTT. The encoded protein is CASSTGEFRNTIYF.

Concerning this clone itself: Other DNA sequences within the sample encode an identical CDR3. J is TRBJ2-7 and V is TRBV5-1, with unresolved D. The V and J ends lost 0 bases and 5 bases respectively, with 6 bases between them. The CDR3 is 12 residues long. CDR1 is SGHRS and CDR2 is YFSETQ in the germline V gene. The chain's CDR3 is CASSLAQDEQYF. The CDR3, as DNA: TGCGCCAGCAGCTTGGCGCAGGACGAGCAGTACTTC. The whole variable domain, filled in from reference TRBV5-1 and TRBJ2-7, reads KAGVTQTPRYLIKTRGQQVTLSCSPISGHRSVSWYQQTPGQGLQFLFEYFSETQRNKGNFPGRFSGRQFSNSRSEMNVSTLELGDSALYLCASSLAQDEQYFGPGTRLTVT.

With regard to this clone: Other nucleotide sequences in the sample specify the same CDR3. This chain uses TRBV5-1 with TRBJ2-7, with D possibly being TRBD1 (6 bases). Germline CDR1 SGHRS, CDR2 YFSETQ. Trimming pared 0 bases from V and 4 bases from J, leaving 14 bases between. This CDR3 is 15 amino acids long. The CDR3 region is CASSLAATGLYEQYF. CDR3 DNA: TGCGCCAGCAGCTTGGCGGCCACAGGGTTGTACGAGCAGTACTTC.

This clone was picked up one time. This chain connects TRBV5-1 to TRBJ2-7; possibly TRBD2 for D (5 bases). CDR1 and CDR2 (germline): SGHRS, YFSETQ. The V and J ends lost 6 bases and 0 bases respectively, with 10 bases between them. This CDR3 has 13 amino acids. The CDR3 sequence is CASTARGSYEQYF. The CDR3 nucleotides read TGCGCCAGCACCGCCCGGGGCTCCTACGAGCAGTACTTC.

The chain joins TRBV6-1 to TRBJ2-4, with a weak D call TRBD1 (5 bases). V was trimmed by 4 bases and J by 0 bases, leaving 13 bases between them. CDR1 is MNHNS and CDR2 is SASEGT in the germline V gene. The CDR3 has 16 residues. The CDR3 sequence is CASSALGALAKNIQYF. The CDR3 DNA reads TGTGCCAGCAGTGCCCTTGGGGCCCTAGCCAAAAACATTCAGTACTTC.

This clone was seen a single time. V is TRBV9 and J is TRBJ1-3, with 7 bases identical to TRBD1. In germline, CDR1 is SGDLS, CDR2 YYNGEE. There are 15 residues in the CDR3. The trim removed 4 bases at V and 0 bases at J, leaving 4 bases unmatched. This CDR3 is CASSSDRASGNTIYF. Written as DNA, the CDR3 is TGTGCCAGCAGCTCAGACAGGGCCTCTGGAAACACCATATATTTT.

The chain joins TRBV3-1 (or the pseudogene TRBV3-2) to TRBJ2-1, with 9 positions matching TRBD2. CDR3 length equals 20 residues. Per germline, CDR1 LGHDT and CDR2 YNNKEL (reference sequence). With 2 bases clipped from V and 3 bases from J, the junction kept 17 bases outside the gene matches. The DNA for the CDR3 is TGTGCCAGCAGCCAATGGTCTAGCGGGACCGACGATCCCTTCTACAATGAGCAGTTCTTC. Residues: CASSQWSSGTDDPFYNEQFF.